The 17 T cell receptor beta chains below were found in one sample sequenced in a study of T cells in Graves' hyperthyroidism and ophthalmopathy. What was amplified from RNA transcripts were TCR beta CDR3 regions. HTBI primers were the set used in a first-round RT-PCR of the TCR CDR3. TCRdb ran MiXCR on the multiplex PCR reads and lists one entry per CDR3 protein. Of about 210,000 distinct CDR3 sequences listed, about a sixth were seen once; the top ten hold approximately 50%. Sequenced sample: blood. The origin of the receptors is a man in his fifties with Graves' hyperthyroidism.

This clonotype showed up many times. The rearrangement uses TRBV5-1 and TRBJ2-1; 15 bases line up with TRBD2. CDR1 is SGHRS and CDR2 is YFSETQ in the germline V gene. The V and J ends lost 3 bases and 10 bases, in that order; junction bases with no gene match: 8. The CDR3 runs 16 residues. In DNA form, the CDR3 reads TGCGCCAGCAGCTCAGGACTAGCGGGAGGGCCGGGGGAGCAGTTCTTC. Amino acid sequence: CASSSGLAGGPGEQFF.

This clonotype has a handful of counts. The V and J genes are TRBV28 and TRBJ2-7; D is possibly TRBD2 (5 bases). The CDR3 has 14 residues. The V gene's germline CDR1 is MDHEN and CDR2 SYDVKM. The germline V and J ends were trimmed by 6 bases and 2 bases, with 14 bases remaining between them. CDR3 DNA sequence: TGTGCCAGCAGGAAAAAACTAGTCCCCTACGAGCAGTACTTC. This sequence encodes CASRKKLVPYEQYF.

The chain's CDR3 is CASSLTFRGRQFF. CDR3 bases: TGTGCCAGCAGCTTAACTTTCAGGGGGAGGCAGTTCTTC. V gene TRBV7-9 combines with J gene TRBJ2-1; 7 bases align to TRBD1. Germline V CDR1 and CDR2: SEHNR, FQNEAQ (reference sequence). CDR3 length: 13 residues. The V and J ends lost 2 bases and 12 bases, in that order; junction bases with no gene match: 7.

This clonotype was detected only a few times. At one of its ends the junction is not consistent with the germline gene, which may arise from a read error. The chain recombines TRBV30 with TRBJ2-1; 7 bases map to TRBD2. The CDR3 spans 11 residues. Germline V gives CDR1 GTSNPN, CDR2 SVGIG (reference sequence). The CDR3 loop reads CARSGGGEQFF. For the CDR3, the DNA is TGTGCCCGGAGTGGGGGGGGTGAGCAGTTCTTC.

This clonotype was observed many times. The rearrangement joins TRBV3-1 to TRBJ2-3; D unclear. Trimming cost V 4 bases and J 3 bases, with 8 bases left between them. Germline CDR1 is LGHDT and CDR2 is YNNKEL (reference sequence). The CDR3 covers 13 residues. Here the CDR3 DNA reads TGTGCCAGCAGCCTGATGACTACAGATACGCAGTATTTT. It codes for CASSLMTTDTQYF.

The CDR3: CAISAGQGGLGGIEQYF. The CDR3 DNA reads as TGTGCCATCAGTGCCGGACAGGGGGGACTAGGAGGTATCGAGCAGTACTTC. This sequence joins TRBV10-3 and TRBJ2-7, with 10 positions matching TRBD1. The V gene's germline CDR1 is ENHRY and CDR2 SYGVKD. The junction had 15 bases not matched to a gene; V was cut back by 4 bases and J by 6 bases. This CDR3 has 17 residues.

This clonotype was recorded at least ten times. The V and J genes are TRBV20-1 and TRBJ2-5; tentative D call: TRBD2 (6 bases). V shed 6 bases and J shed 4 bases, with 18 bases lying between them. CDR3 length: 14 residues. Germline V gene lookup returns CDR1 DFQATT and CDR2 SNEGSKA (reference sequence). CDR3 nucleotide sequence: TGCAGTGCCCCCGCGGGGTTTCAATTAGAGACCCAGTACTTC. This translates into CSAPAGFQLETQYF.

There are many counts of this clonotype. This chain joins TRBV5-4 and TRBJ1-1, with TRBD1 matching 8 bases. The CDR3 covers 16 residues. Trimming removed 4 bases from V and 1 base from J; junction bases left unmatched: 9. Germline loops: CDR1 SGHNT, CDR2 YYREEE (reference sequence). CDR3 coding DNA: TGTGCCAGCAGCCCTAAGGGACAGGCTCGGAACACTGAAGCTTTCTTT. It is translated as CASSPKGQARNTEAFF. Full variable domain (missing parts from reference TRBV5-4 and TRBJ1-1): ETGVTQSPTHLIKTRGQQVTLRCSSQSGHNTVSWYQQALGQGPQFIFQYYREEENGRGNFPPRFSGLQFPNYSSELNVNALELDDSALYLCASSPKGQARNTEAFFGQGTRLTVV.

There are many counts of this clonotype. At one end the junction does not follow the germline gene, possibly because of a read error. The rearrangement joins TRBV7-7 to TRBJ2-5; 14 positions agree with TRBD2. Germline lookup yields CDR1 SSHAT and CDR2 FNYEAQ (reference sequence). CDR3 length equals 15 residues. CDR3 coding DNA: TGTGCTAGCAGCCCCGGACTAGCGGGAGGCGAGACCCAGTACTTC. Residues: CASSPGLAGGETQYF.

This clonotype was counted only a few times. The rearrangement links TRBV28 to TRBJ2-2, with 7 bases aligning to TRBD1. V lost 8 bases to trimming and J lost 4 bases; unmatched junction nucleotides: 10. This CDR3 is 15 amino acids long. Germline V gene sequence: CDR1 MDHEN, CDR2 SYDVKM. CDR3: CASGYDRVGTGELFF. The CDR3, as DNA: TGTGCCAGCGGATACGACAGGGTCGGCACCGGGGAGCTGTTTTTT.

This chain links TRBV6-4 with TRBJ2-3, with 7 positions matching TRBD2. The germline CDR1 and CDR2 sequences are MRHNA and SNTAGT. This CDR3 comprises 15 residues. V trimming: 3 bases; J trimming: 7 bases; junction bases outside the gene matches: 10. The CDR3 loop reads CASSETSGDTNTQYF. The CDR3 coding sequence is TGTGCCAGCAGTGAAACCAGCGGGGATACTAATACGCAGTATTTT.

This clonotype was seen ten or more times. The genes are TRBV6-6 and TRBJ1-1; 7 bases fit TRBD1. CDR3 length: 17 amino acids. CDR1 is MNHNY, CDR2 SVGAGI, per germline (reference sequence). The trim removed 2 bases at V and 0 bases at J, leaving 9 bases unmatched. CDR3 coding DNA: TGTGCCAGCAGTTACCCCACGACAGGGCCCTTGAACACTGAAGCTTTCTTT. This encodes CASSYPTTGPLNTEAFF.

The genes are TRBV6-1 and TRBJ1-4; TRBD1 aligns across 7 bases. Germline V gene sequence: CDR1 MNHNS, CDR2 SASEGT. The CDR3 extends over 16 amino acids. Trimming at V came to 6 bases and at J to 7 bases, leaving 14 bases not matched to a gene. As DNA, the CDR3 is TGTGCCAGCAGGATGGAGATGACAGGGTGGAGTGAAAAACTGTTTTTT. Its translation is CASRMEMTGWSEKLFF.

The CDR3 reads CSAEGLNSNQPQHF. The CDR3 bases are TGCAGTGCAGAGGGGCTGAATAGCAATCAGCCCCAGCATTTT. V usage is TRBV20-1 and J usage is TRBJ1-5; tentatively, D is TRBD1 (5 bases). CDR1 and CDR2 (germline): DFQATT, SNEGSKA (reference sequence). CDR3 length: 14 residues. Trimming cost V 6 bases and J 0 bases, with 12 bases left between them.

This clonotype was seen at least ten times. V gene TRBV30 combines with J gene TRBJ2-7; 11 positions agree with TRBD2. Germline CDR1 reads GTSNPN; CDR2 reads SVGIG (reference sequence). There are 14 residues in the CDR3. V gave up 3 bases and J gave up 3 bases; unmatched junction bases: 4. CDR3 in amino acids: CAWSRGTSGYEQYF. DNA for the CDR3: TGTGCCTGGAGCCGAGGGACTAGCGGCTACGAGCAGTACTTC. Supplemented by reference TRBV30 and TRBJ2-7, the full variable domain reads SQTIHQWPATLVQPVGSPLSLECTVEGTSNPNLYWYRQAAGRGLQLLFYSVGIGQISSEVPQNLSASRPQDRQFILSSKKLLLSDSGFYLCAWSRGTSGYEQYFGPGTRLTVT.

The CDR3 spells CASSKPQGARTEAFF. The CDR3 DNA sequence: TGTGCCAGTAGTAAACCACAGGGGGCGCGGACTGAAGCTTTCTTT. The chain uses TRBV19 and TRBJ1-1, with TRBD1 identical over 9 bases. The CDR3 has 15 residues. Germline CDR1 LNHDA, CDR2 SQIVND (reference sequence). After removal of 4 bases from V and 5 bases from J, the junction contained 8 bases not matched to a gene.

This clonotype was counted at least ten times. The chain's CDR3 is CASSPDGFRSNTEAFF. The CDR3 DNA reads TGTGCCAGCAGCCCGGACGGGTTCCGCTCGAACACTGAAGCTTTCTTT. This chain uses TRBV7-2 with TRBJ1-1; D gene unclear. Germline V gene sequence: CDR1 SGHTA, CDR2 FQGNSA. V was cut by 5 bases and J by 1 base, with 17 bases left in between. CDR3 length: 16 residues.